These 15 T cell receptor beta chains came from one sample sequenced in a study of neurological immune-mediated disorders. MiXCR was run by TCRdb on the 5' RACE reads, yielding one entry per CDR3 protein. The data show about 59,000 distinct CDR3 sequences, approximately 3.5% seen once. Sequenced input: PBMCs. Source of these receptors: a woman between 25 and 40 years old with multiple sclerosis.

This clonotype has a count of ten or more. The chain combines TRBV10-3 with TRBJ2-1, with TRBD2 matching over 7 bases. The germline CDR1 and CDR2 sequences are ENHRY and SYGVKD. The trim removed 6 bases at V and 5 bases at J, leaving 4 bases unmatched. The CDR3 consists of 13 residues. Here the CDR3 DNA reads TGTGCCATCAGGGGGGGGGTAAACAATGAGCAGTTCTTC. Translation: CAIRGGVNNEQFF.

Here the CDR3 reads CASSPSLGEQYF. The CDR3 nucleotides are TGTGCCAGCAGCCCGAGTCTTGGCGAGCAGTACTTC. The V and J genes are TRBV7-6 and TRBJ2-7; no reliable D call. The V end was cut by 5 bases, the J end by 6 bases, with 11 bases between. The CDR3 is made up of 12 amino acids. The germline gives CDR1 SGHVS, CDR2 FNYEAQ.

This clonotype appeared a few times. J is TRBJ2-7 and V is TRBV6-2 or TRBV6-3; 10 bases are a match to TRBD1. The CDR3 is 15 amino acids. J was trimmed by 5 bases and V by 6 bases; bases with no gene match: 10. Looked up from germline, CDR1 is MNHEY and CDR2 is SVGEGT. DNA for the CDR3: TGTGCCAGCAGCCGTCCCGGGACAGGGGTCGACGAGCAGTACTTC. Amino acid sequence: CASSRPGTGVDEQYF.

This clonotype was observed at least ten times. The chain recombines TRBV24-1 with TRBJ2-5; 9 nucleotides agree with TRBD2. The CDR3 sequence is 18 residues long. The V segment lost 3 bases and the J segment 3 bases; nucleotides outside the gene matches: 13. Germline CDR1 is KGHDR and CDR2 is SFDVKD. CDR3 region: CATSDPGGLASGKETQYF. In DNA form, the CDR3 reads TGTGCCACCAGTGATCCCGGTGGGTTGGCTAGCGGGAAAGAGACCCAGTACTTC.

This clonotype was recorded many times. The V call is TRBV28, the J call TRBJ2-7; D may be TRBD1 or TRBD2 (7 bases each). Per germline, CDR1 MDHEN and CDR2 SYDVKM. The CDR3 is 14 amino acids. V was pared by 6 bases and J by 5 bases, with 17 bases between. The DNA of the CDR3 is TGTGCCAGCAGGTCTAGCGGTGACAGGGACGAGCAGTACTTC. Encoded protein: CASRSSGDRDEQYF.

This clonotype was counted many times. The rearrangement uses TRBV29-1 and TRBJ1-1; D not certain. The V and J ends lost 4 bases and 2 bases respectively, with 2 bases between them. The CDR3 has 10 amino acids. Germline CDR1 and CDR2: SQVTM and ANQGSEA. CDR3 residues: CSVGNTEAFF. CDR3 nucleotides: TGCAGCGTTGGCAACACTGAAGCTTTCTTT.

Ten or more counts support this clonotype. This chain joins TRBV5-6 and TRBJ2-7, with D hard to call. V shed 4 bases and J shed 2 bases, with 10 bases lying between them. In germline, CDR1 is SGHDT, CDR2 YYEEEE. The CDR3 spans 13 residues. The chain's CDR3 is CASSQRRAYEQYF. CDR3 in DNA: TGTGCCAGCAGCCAAAGACGGGCCTACGAGCAGTACTTC.

V gene TRBV7-9 combines with J gene TRBJ2-7, with D possibly matching TRBD2 (5 bases). The ends were cut back, 1 base at V and 2 bases at J, with 9 bases in the middle. The germline V gene encodes CDR1 SEHNR and CDR2 FQNEAQ (reference sequence). The CDR3 runs 14 residues. The CDR3 region has the DNA TGTGCCAGCAGCTTAGGCGAGGGCCCCTACGAGCAGTACTTC. Translated, it gives CASSLGEGPYEQYF.

This clonotype appeared many times. The chain uses TRBV20-1 and TRBJ2-7; 9 bases line up with TRBD2. The V gene end was trimmed by 6 bases and the J gene end by 7 bases; junction bases not matched to a gene: 16. The length of the CDR3 is 15 residues. Germline assignment: CDR1 DFQATT and CDR2 SNEGSKA (reference sequence). The CDR3 bases are TGCAGTGCCTCCTCTTCTAGCGGGGTGAGGCGGGAGCAGTACTTC. Protein sequence: CSASSSSGVRREQYF.

This clonotype was picked up many times. The chain carries TRBV5-1 and TRBJ2-2; D possibly uses TRBD1 or TRBD2 (6 bases each). CDR3 length equals 15 residues. Trimming stripped 10 bases from V and 0 bases from J, with 16 bases between. The germline CDR1 and CDR2 sequences are SGHRS and YFSETQ. The CDR3 loop is CASKGGTSNTGELFF. The CDR3 DNA reads TGCGCCTCCAAAGGGGGGACTTCGAACACCGGGGAGCTGTTTTTT.

This clonotype has a count of ten or more. The chain couples TRBV4-1 to TRBJ1-1; 8 nucleotides match TRBD1. CDR3 length: 14 amino acids. CDR1 and CDR2 (germline): MGHRA, YSYEKL. V dropped 4 bases and J dropped 8; count of bases not matched to a gene: 9. The CDR3 nucleotides read TGCGCCAGCAGCCCGGGACAGGCCGCAAGCGAAGCTTTCTTT. Its protein product is CASSPGQAASEAFF.

This clonotype was counted ten times or more. The chain employs TRBV20-1 and TRBJ1-6; TRBD1 matches 8 bases. V gave up 5 bases and J gave up 10 bases; unmatched junction bases: 7. CDR3 length: 13 residues. In germline, CDR1 is DFQATT, CDR2 SNEGSKA (reference sequence). CDR3 DNA sequence: TGCAGTGCTTGGGACAGGCCAGGGTCACCCCTCCACTTT. Translating it yields CSAWDRPGSPLHF.

This clonotype was counted at least ten times. The J gene is TRBJ2-7, the V gene TRBV4-1; TRBD2 matches at 8 bases. Germline V gives CDR1 MGHRA, CDR2 YSYEKL. The CDR3 covers 17 residues. Trimming at V came to 0 bases and at J to 1 base, leaving 8 bases not matched to a gene. The CDR3 coding sequence is TGCGCCAGCAGCCAAGATCTCCCGGGGGGGGGATCCTACGAGCAGTACTTC. Protein sequence: CASSQDLPGGGSYEQYF.

This clonotype was seen repeatedly, ten times or more. This chain uses TRBV18 with TRBJ1-5, with no clear D. Deletions cut 2 bases from V and 4 bases from J, with 9 bases between. In germline, CDR1 is KGHSH, CDR2 LQKENI. This CDR3 is 14 amino acids long. The CDR3 DNA is TGTGCCAGCTCACCAGTGATGGGAAATCAGCCCCAGCATTTT. It encodes CASSPVMGNQPQHF.

At least ten counts were recorded for this clonotype. The genes are TRBV28 and TRBJ2-1; TRBD2 is a possible D gene (6 bases). The CDR3 spans 17 residues. Germline CDR1 is MDHEN and CDR2 is SYDVKM. Trimming took 6 bases from V and 7 from J, leaving 25 bases between them. The CDR3 spells CASRLKSGSTWLNEQFF. The CDR3 DNA reads TGTGCCAGCAGGTTGAAAAGCGGGTCTACTTGGTTGAATGAGCAGTTCTTC.